This TCR beta chain comes out of a study of shared clonotypes between healthy human individuals (dated by TCRdb to the early 2020s). Broadly, across the study: The cohort comprised a couple of women and a few men aged 18 to 49 years. For each donor, CD4 naive and CD4 memory were each given three plates, CD8 naive was given two plates, and CD8 memory was given one plate. To estimate repertoire size and how much clonotype sharing occurs between individuals, the study deeply sequenced the blood TCR repertoires of 5 or 6 healthy adults. Libraries were prepared and TCR repertoires were sequenced by different laboratories using diverse techniques, in order to increase sequencing depth and limit assay-specific biases. Between about 0.85 and 8.9 billion PBMCs per donor were obtained by leukapheresis. Here is what the overall study found, with its caveats: The small number of donors limited the genetic and exposure-history diversity represented. Estimated clonotype richness was generally larger for naive than for memory subsets. Even with the large sequencing depth, rarefaction of the sorted-subset datasets indicated that sequencing was incomplete. When four donors were compared, the shared fraction of clonotypes was roughly 5% for naive CD4, 3.5% to 4% for naive CD8, roughly 2.3% for memory CD4, and around 0.37% for memory CD8. Based on pairwise subsampling, the degree of clonotype sharing among donors was expected to be affected by sequencing depth. Sampling was restricted to blood, and TCR repertoires in tissue are likely to differ from TCR repertoires in blood. Higher generation probabilities were observed for clonotypes shared by all four sorted-subset donors than for non-shared clonotypes.

Donors were healthy HIV-negative adults with no recently reported acute infections or vaccinations. All donors were Caucasian adults living in Nashville, Tennessee, USA. CD4+ T cells were enriched through magnetic negative selection, after which naive cells were positively selected on CD45RA and the remaining negative fraction served as the memory subset. Blood was collected by leukapheresis, and PBMCs were isolated by Ficoll-Histopaque density gradient centrifugation and then cryopreserved in liquid nitrogen vapor phase. Analytical flow cytometry was used to check the purity and quantity of each magnetically sorted T cell population. Genomic DNA was isolated from every sorted fraction and measured by UV absorbance on a Nanodrop 2000c. A word on this clone: Which antigen it targets is not known. No much larger clone exists at a distance of one base, and base qualities are not known.

Counted from cysteine to phenylalanine, this CDR3 has 17 amino acids. Only the CDR3 portion is preserved as DNA: 51 bases, with reading frame beginning at the first base. Sequences SGHTA (CDR1) and FQGNSA (CDR2) are obtained from the germline V gene. For this chain, trimming is 5 bases at the V end and 1 base at the J end, and the number of junction bases without a gene match is 11. Using the deep immunoSEQ assay, multiplex PCR amplified TCR CDR3 regions from genomic DNA. Genomic DNA extracted from each cell subset was distributed evenly over all wells of several immunoSEQ 96-well plates, and each plate served as one replicate. For sorted subsets, roughly 200 ng genomic DNA, equal to about 30,000 T cell genomes, was loaded into each replicate PCR. The purified libraries were quantified using a Qubit 3.0 fluorometer, sized with a Bioanalyzer 2100, and then quantified again using the KAPA Library Quantification kit. Every immunoSEQ 96-well plate was sequenced on a dedicated single-read 150-cycle Illumina NextSeq 550 flow cell. The authors processed their data as follows. Because only junctional sequences without quality scores were contained in the immunoSEQ output, filtering matching that applied to full-length reads could not be performed. Sequences were annotated with PyIR, a Python wrapper for IgBLAST v1.9, using IMGT germline references to assign V/J genes and CDR3. Any read was removed if the V/J assignment was weak (E-value above 1e-6), the CDR3 was missing, or the read contained stop codons, out-of-frame junctions, or ambiguous translated residues. A V3J clonotype was defined by an identical inferred V gene, J gene, and CDR3 amino acid sequence. Percentage overlap between repertoires was calculated by dividing the number of shared unique clonotypes by the size of the smaller repertoire. Richness of each repertoire was evaluated using RTK rarefaction, the Chao1 estimator, and Recon v2.1 estimates of unobserved clonotypes. Generation probabilities were computed with OLGA for all TCRbeta clonotypes obtained by the gDNA method from four donors. In TCRdb, the immuneACCESS table is reduced to in-frame sequences with V and J assigned. These tables do not hold every clone; where another copy was compared, an unresolved V gene accounts for under half, and the others remain unexplained. V, J and clone size derive from that table, while D and trimming were established from the DNA sequence. Recorded for this sample are 2 million or so clones; about 95% of them occurred a single time. 0.1% to 0.15% of the sample is held by the ten biggest clonotypes.

The sequenced sample was naive CD4+ T cells sorted from blood. Taken with the paper, the label for cell subset or site translates to: CD45RA+ positively selected. The chain is made from TRBV7-2 and TRBJ2-7; 10 central bases correspond to TRBD1. The sequence was collected from a man younger than 35 in good health. The CDR3 is CASSKTSGTGVSYEQYF. The base sequence is TGTGCCAGCAGCAAAACCTCCGGGACAGGGGTATCCTACGAGCAGTACTTC.